Listed below are T cell receptor beta chains from one sample, sequenced in a study of T cell responses to AZD1222 COVID-19 vaccine. Data came from immunoSEQ multiplex PCR; TCRdb stores just in-frame clones and leaves some out. The top ten hold more than 1.2% of the sample, which has 150,000 or so clones, about 91% seen once. Sequencing used peripheral blood, obtained on day 0 of AZD1222 vaccination. The receptors derive from an adult in good health. The CDR3 runs from the conserved cysteine through the conserved F or W. The D gene is left open where the match is weak. The size entry is marked missing in some rows and otherwise reads once, few, many or a size class.

J gene: TRBJ2-2
clone size: .
D gene: .
V gene: TRBV14
CDR3 protein: CASSQVWPNTGELFF
CDR3 DNA: TGTGCCAGCAGCCAAGTGTGGCCTAACACCGGGGAGCTGTTTTTT

J gene: TRBJ2-1
clone size: .
D gene: .
V gene: TRBV11-3
CDR3 protein: CASTPLNEQFF
CDR3 DNA: TGTGCCAGCACCCCCCTGAATGAGCAGTTCTTC

J gene: TRBJ1-1
clone size: .
D gene: .
V gene: TRBV6-5
CDR3 protein: CASWQGRNTEAFF
CDR3 DNA: TGTGCCAGTTGGCAGGGTCGGAACACTGAAGCTTTCTTT

J gene: TRBJ1-2
clone size: .
D gene: .
V gene: TRBV4-3
CDR3 protein: CASSQDLVAGRGNYGYTF
CDR3 DNA: TGCGCCAGCAGCCAAGATCTTGTTGCGGGGCGTGGCAACTATGGCTACACCTTC

J gene: TRBJ1-2
clone size: .
D gene: .
V gene: TRBV18
CDR3 protein: CASSPNRGNIFYGYTF
CDR3 DNA: TGTGCCAGCTCACCCAACAGAGGGAACATCTTCTATGGCTACACCTTC

J gene: TRBJ1-2
clone size: once
D gene: .
V gene: TRBV6-5
CDR3 protein: CASRLTGSYYGYTF
CDR3 DNA: TGTGCCAGCAGACTTACCGGGTCCTACTATGGCTACACCTTC

J gene: TRBJ2-2
clone size: .
D gene: .
V gene: TRBV13
CDR3 protein: CASSPLRGGLNTGELFF
CDR3 DNA: TGTGCCAGCAGCCCCCTCCGAGGGGGATTGAACACCGGGGAGCTGTTTTTT

J gene: TRBJ1-2
clone size: .
D gene: .
V gene: TRBV28
CDR3 protein: CASSPPRGYGYTF
CDR3 DNA: TGTGCCAGCAGTCCGCCTCGGGGTTATGGCTACACCTTC

J gene: TRBJ2-7
clone size: .
D gene: TRBD2
V gene: TRBV13
CDR3 protein: CASSQPTGLAGGSSYEQYF
CDR3 DNA: TGTGCCAGCAGCCAACCGACGGGACTAGCGGGAGGGAGCTCCTACGAGCAGTACTTC

J gene: TRBJ1-2
clone size: .
D gene: TRBD1
V gene: TRBV7-9
CDR3 protein: CASSSDRGFYGYTF
CDR3 DNA: TGTGCCAGCAGCTCGGACAGGGGGTTCTATGGCTACACCTTC

J gene: TRBJ2-7
clone size: .
D gene: .
V gene: TRBV21-1
CDR3 protein: CASSSTRMRRYSYEQYF
CDR3 DNA: TGTGCCAGCAGCTCCACCCGGATGAGGCGATATTCCTACGAGCAGTACTTC

J gene: TRBJ1-6
clone size: .
D gene: .
V gene: TRBV25-1
CDR3 protein: CASTAHSSTDSPLHF
CDR3 DNA: TGTGCCAGCACTGCACATAGCTCCACCGATTCACCCCTCCACTTT

J gene: TRBJ2-5
clone size: .
D gene: .
V gene: TRBV5-1
CDR3 protein: CASSLTGWETQYF
CDR3 DNA: TGCGCCAGCAGCCTTACAGGGTGGGAGACCCAGTACTTC

J gene: TRBJ1-1
clone size: .
D gene: .
V gene: TRBV7-9
CDR3 protein: CASSFILNTEAFF
CDR3 DNA: TGTGCCAGCAGCTTCATTCTGAACACTGAAGCTTTCTTT

J gene: TRBJ2-7
clone size: once
D gene: .
V gene: TRBV7-6
CDR3 protein: CASSLEEGYRTSSYEQYF
CDR3 DNA: TGTGCCAGCAGCTTAGAAGAAGGTTACAGGACGAGCTCCTACGAGCAGTACTTC

J gene: TRBJ1-2
clone size: .
D gene: .
V gene: TRBV24-1
CDR3 protein: CATSDLSTNYGYTF
CDR3 DNA: TGTGCCACCAGTGATTTGTCTACTAACTATGGCTACACCTTC

J gene: TRBJ2-1
clone size: .
D gene: .
V gene: TRBV7-8
CDR3 protein: CASSQGGPDEQFF
CDR3 DNA: TGTGCCAGCAGTCAGGGGGGGCCGGATGAGCAGTTCTTC

J gene: TRBJ1-1
clone size: few
D gene: .
V gene: TRBV6-4
CDR3 protein: CASSDSGDMNTEAFF
CDR3 DNA: TGTGCCAGCAGTGACTCGGGGGATATGAACACTGAAGCTTTCTTT

J gene: TRBJ1-2
clone size: .
D gene: .
V gene: TRBV3-1/TRBV3-2
CDR3 protein: CASSQGDPLANYGYTF
CDR3 DNA: TGTGCCAGCAGCCAGGGGGACCCGTTAGCTAACTATGGCTACACCTTC

J gene: TRBJ2-5
clone size: once
D gene: .
V gene: TRBV19
CDR3 protein: CASSSFQETQYF
CDR3 DNA: TGTGCCAGTAGTTCATTTCAAGAGACCCAGTACTTC

J gene: TRBJ2-3
clone size: .
D gene: TRBD2
V gene: TRBV11-3
CDR3 protein: CASSLGLAGPPMDTQYF
CDR3 DNA: TGTGCCAGCAGCCTTGGACTAGCGGGGCCGCCCATGGATACGCAGTATTTT

J gene: TRBJ1-5
clone size: .
D gene: .
V gene: TRBV27
CDR3 protein: CASSSGHEPQHF
CDR3 DNA: TGTGCCAGCAGTTCTGGACATGAGCCCCAGCATTTT

J gene: TRBJ1-2
clone size: .
D gene: .
V gene: TRBV6-5
CDR3 protein: CASSALGTNYGYTF
CDR3 DNA: TGTGCCAGCAGCGCCCTTGGGACAAACTATGGCTACACCTTC

J gene: TRBJ1-2
clone size: .
D gene: .
V gene: TRBV2
CDR3 protein: CASSEATGNYGYTF
CDR3 DNA: TGTGCCAGCAGTGAAGCTACGGGGAACTATGGCTACACCTTC

J gene: TRBJ2-7
clone size: .
D gene: .
V gene: TRBV11-3
CDR3 protein: CASSLDELGSYEQYF
CDR3 DNA: TGTGCCAGCAGCTTAGATGAACTAGGGTCCTACGAGCAGTACTTC

J gene: TRBJ2-1
clone size: few
D gene: .
V gene: TRBV6-6
CDR3 protein: CASSYSTGSFDNEQFF
CDR3 DNA: TGTGCCAGCAGTTACTCTACAGGGAGCTTTGACAATGAGCAGTTCTTC

J gene: TRBJ1-3
clone size: .
D gene: .
V gene: TRBV7-3
CDR3 protein: CASSHDGGTIYF
CDR3 DNA: TGTGCCAGCAGCCACGACGGGGGCACCATATATTTT

J gene: TRBJ2-5
clone size: .
D gene: .
V gene: TRBV2
CDR3 protein: CASTDIEETQYF
CDR3 DNA: TGTGCCAGCACTGACATCGAAGAGACCCAGTACTTC

J gene: TRBJ2-1
clone size: .
D gene: TRBD2
V gene: TRBV2
CDR3 protein: CASSARTSGSPNEQFF
CDR3 DNA: TGTGCCAGCAGTGCCAGGACTAGCGGGAGTCCCAATGAGCAGTTCTTC

J gene: TRBJ1-5
clone size: .
D gene: .
V gene: TRBV7-9
CDR3 protein: CASSLTGGRYNQPQHF
CDR3 DNA: TGTGCCAGCAGCTTAACGGGGGGCCGATACAATCAGCCCCAGCATTTT

J gene: TRBJ1-6
clone size: .
D gene: TRBD1
V gene: TRBV19
CDR3 protein: CASRRDRAASPLHF
CDR3 DNA: TGTGCCAGTAGACGAGACAGGGCAGCATCACCCCTCCACTTT

J gene: TRBJ1-2
clone size: .
D gene: .
V gene: TRBV27
CDR3 protein: CASSLTGGLYGYTF
CDR3 DNA: TGTGCCAGCAGTTTGACCGGGGGGCTCTATGGCTACACCTTC

J gene: TRBJ2-7
clone size: .
D gene: TRBD2
V gene: TRBV27
CDR3 protein: CASSLSAGGYYEQYF
CDR3 DNA: TGTGCCAGCAGTTTATCAGCGGGAGGATACTACGAGCAGTACTTC

J gene: TRBJ2-5
clone size: .
D gene: .
V gene: TRBV10-3
CDR3 protein: CAISVGLVSGETQYF
CDR3 DNA: TGTGCCATCAGTGTTGGTCTGGTCAGTGGGGAGACCCAGTACTTC

J gene: TRBJ1-3
clone size: .
D gene: .
V gene: TRBV30
CDR3 protein: CAWSTSGNTIYF
CDR3 DNA: TGTGCCTGGAGTACCTCTGGAAACACCATATATTTT

J gene: TRBJ2-1
clone size: .
D gene: .
V gene: TRBV6-2/TRBV6-3
CDR3 protein: CASSYSMDSYNEQFF
CDR3 DNA: TGTGCCAGCAGTTACTCAATGGACAGCTACAATGAGCAGTTCTTC

J gene: TRBJ2-7
clone size: .
D gene: .
V gene: TRBV3-1/TRBV3-2
CDR3 protein: CASGKPGTHEQYF
CDR3 DNA: TGTGCCAGCGGCAAACCAGGGACCCACGAGCAGTACTTC

J gene: TRBJ2-4
clone size: .
D gene: TRBD1
V gene: TRBV6-1
CDR3 protein: CASSEPQEMTGQYF
CDR3 DNA: TGTGCCAGCAGTGAACCCCAAGAAATGACAGGGCAGTACTTC

J gene: TRBJ2-1
clone size: .
D gene: .
V gene: TRBV7-9
CDR3 protein: CASSSSWGSSYNEQFF
CDR3 DNA: TGTGCCAGCAGCTCCTCATGGGGGAGCTCCTACAATGAGCAGTTCTTC